Below are 2 T cell receptor beta chains sequenced from a single sample in a study of T cells in Graves' hyperthyroidism and ophthalmopathy. What was amplified from RNA transcripts were TCR beta CDR3 regions. The primer set for the first-round RT-PCR of the TCR CDR3 was HTBI. TCRdb ran MiXCR on the multiplex PCR reads and lists one entry per CDR3 protein. The data contain approximately 700,000 distinct CDR3 sequences, less than 45% of them seen just once; the ten biggest clones take up approximately 6.8%. Sequenced sample: peripheral blood or thyroid tissue (not recorded which). These receptor sequences come from an adult man with Graves' disease, either hyperthyroidism or ophthalmopathy (not recorded which).

The chain joins TRBV20-1 to TRBJ1-1; 9 bases match TRBD1. The CDR3 has 15 residues. Trimming cost V 2 bases and J 1 base; bases outside gene matches: 5. Germline values: CDR1 DFQATT, CDR2 SNEGSKA (reference sequence). The CDR3 protein is CSARRQGVGNTEAFF. The CDR3 nucleotides read TGCAGTGCTAGAAGACAGGGGGTAGGGAACACTGAAGCTTTCTTT.

The rearrangement joins TRBV29-1 to TRBJ1-2; D is uncertain. The CDR3 is made up of 15 amino acids. Germline V gene data show CDR1 as SQVTM and CDR2 as ANQGSEA. Trimming removed 0 bases from V and 4 bases from J, with 15 bases in between. This CDR3 reads CSVEDPFKVTYGYTF. Here the CDR3 DNA reads TGCAGCGTTGAAGATCCTTTTAAGGTGACCTATGGCTACACCTTC.